The 7 T cell receptor beta chains reported below all come from one sample, sequenced in a study of T-cell memory formation after mild COVID-19 (dated by TCRdb to the early 2020s). Library preparation employed 5' RACE. The run used an Illumina NovaSeq 6000. Using fastp trimming at Q25 and MiXCR clonotype assembly, TCRdb reanalyzed the public sequencing data and kept in-frame beta chains. Identical CDR3 protein sequences are pooled into one entry, listed with their most common genes and DNA. This sample gives about 13,000 distinct CDR3 sequences in total; roughly 16% of them show up just once. The ten largest account for less than 75% of the sample. Specimen: PBMCs or a T cell subset sorted from them (not recorded which). Receptors were obtained from a man between 18 and 35 years old who had mild COVID-19 (a few samples of this study predate the infection). The sample titles of this study are shuffled in the database, so cell type and time point are left out; the donor was told from shared clones.

The sample holds a few counts of this clonotype. The chain combines TRBV20-1 with TRBJ2-7, with TRBD2 as a possible D gene (5 bases). This CDR3 region has 15 residues. The ends were cut back, 2 bases at V and 0 bases at J, with 14 bases in the middle. Germline V gene data show CDR1 as DFQATT and CDR2 as SNEGSKA (reference sequence). The CDR3 DNA sequence: TGCAGTGCTAGACCCGGACTGTTGAGCTCCTACGAGCAGTACTTC. This encodes CSARPGLLSSYEQYF.

The table lists this clonotype with many counts. V is TRBV7-6 and J is TRBJ1-1; maybe TRBD1 (6 bases). CDR1 and CDR2 from the germline V gene are SGHVS and FNYEAQ. The CDR3 length is 13 residues. V was cut by 7 bases and J by 3 bases, with 12 bases left in between. The DNA for the CDR3 is TGTGCCAGCACCGGGGGGGGCGACACTGAAGCTTTCTTT. Amino acids: CASTGGGDTEAFF.

This clonotype was seen once. The chain links TRBV5-5 to TRBJ2-7; D remains ambiguous. Trimming took off 1 base at V and 3 bases at J, with 17 bases between the two ends. CDR1 and CDR2 from the germline V gene are SGHKS and YYEKEE (reference sequence). CDR3 length: 16 residues. The CDR3 DNA is TGTGCCAGCAGCTTGCAGTTTCCGGACGGGCTCTACGAGCAGTACTTC. It yields the protein CASSLQFPDGLYEQYF. Filled out from reference TRBV5-5 and TRBJ2-7, the complete variable domain reads DAGVTQSPTHLIKTRGQQVTLRCSPISGHKSVSWYQQVLGQGPQFIFQYYEKEERGRGNFPDRFSARQFPNYSSELNVNALLLGDSALYLCASSLQFPDGLYEQYFGPGTRLTVT.

There are many counts of this clonotype. The rearrangement uses TRBV12-3 or TRBV12-4 and TRBJ2-1; no reliable D call. This CDR3 region has 12 residues. Trimming took off 5 bases at V and 8 bases at J, with 10 bases between the two ends. CDR3 DNA: TGTGCCAGCAGTAGTGGGGATTATGAGCAGTTCTTC. Translation: CASSSGDYEQFF.

This clonotype was seen ten or more times. V and J are TRBV6-5 and TRBJ1-4; 7 bases agree with TRBD1. CDR3 length equals 18 residues. Germline values: CDR1 MNHEY, CDR2 SVGAGI. V trimming: 2 bases; J trimming: 3 bases; junction bases outside the gene matches: 12. CDR3: CASSYTDRSYLSNEKLFF. CDR3 coding DNA: TGTGCCAGCAGTTACACGGACAGGTCCTACCTCTCTAATGAAAAACTGTTTTTT.

This clonotype was seen at least ten times. The chain combines TRBV4-1 with TRBJ1-4; D ambiguous. V gave up 1 base and J gave up 8 bases, with 8 bases separating them. Germline CDR1 and CDR2: MGHRA and YSYEKL. This CDR3 is 13 amino acids long. The CDR3 sequence: CASSQGASEKLFF. Here the CDR3 DNA reads TGCGCCAGCAGCCAAGGGGCCTCCGAAAAACTGTTTTTT.

This clonotype showed up many times. This rearrangement joins TRBV9 to TRBJ1-2; 7 nucleotides align to TRBD1. The CDR3 sequence is 17 residues long. In germline, CDR1 is SGDLS, CDR2 YYNGEE. The trim removed 3 bases at V and 3 bases at J, leaving 14 bases unmatched. This CDR3 reads CASSGGDSLLVDYGYTF. CDR3 DNA: TGTGCCAGCAGCGGTGGGGACAGCCTCCTTGTGGACTATGGCTACACCTTC.